The clone carrying this TCR beta chain appeared many times. Deletions cut 0 bases from V and 2 bases from J, with 10 bases between. The CDR3 is made up of 15 amino acids. Germline V lookup: CDR1 DFQATT, CDR2 SNEGSKA (reference sequence). Ophthalmopathy cases met thresholds of Clinical Activity Score at least 3, NOSPECS grade at least 4 and duration under 3 months. The study excluded patients with uncontrolled infection, other autoimmune disease, pregnancy or lactation. Authors of the study amplified TCR beta CDR3 regions from RNA transcripts. First-round RT-PCR targeting the TCR CDR3 was performed with the HTBI primer set. Each CDR3 protein is one row after TCRdb ran MiXCR on the multiplex PCR reads. Of a few hundred thousand distinct CDR3 sequences listed, 16% are singletons. The entry originates in a study of T cells in Graves' hyperthyroidism and ophthalmopathy. Study summary: Once the initial diagnosis was made, peripheral blood was obtained before any treatment.

The J gene is TRBJ2-2, the V gene TRBV20-1, with a weak D call TRBD2 (5 bases). The specimen was blood. The sequence was collected from a middle-aged woman with Graves' ophthalmopathy. The CDR3 sequence is CSAREGRSNTGELFF. The DNA of the CDR3 is TGCAGTGCTAGAGAAGGGAGAAGTAACACCGGGGAGCTGTTTTTT.